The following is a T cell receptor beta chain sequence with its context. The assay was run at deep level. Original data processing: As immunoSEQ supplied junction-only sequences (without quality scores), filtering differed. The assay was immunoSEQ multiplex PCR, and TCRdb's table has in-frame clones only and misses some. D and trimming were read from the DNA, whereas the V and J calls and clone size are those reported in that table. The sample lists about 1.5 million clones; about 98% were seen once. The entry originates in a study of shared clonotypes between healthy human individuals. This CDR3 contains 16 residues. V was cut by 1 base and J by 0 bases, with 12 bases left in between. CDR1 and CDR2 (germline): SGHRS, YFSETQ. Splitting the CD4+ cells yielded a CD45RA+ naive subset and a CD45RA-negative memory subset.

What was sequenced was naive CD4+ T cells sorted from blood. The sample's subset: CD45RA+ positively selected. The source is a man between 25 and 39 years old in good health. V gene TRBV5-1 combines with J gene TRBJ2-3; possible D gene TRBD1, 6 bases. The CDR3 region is CASSLSLGASTDTQYF. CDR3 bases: TGCGCCAGCAGCTTGAGTTTGGGGGCTAGCACAGATACGCAGTATTTT.